This TCR beta chain was found in a study of beta chain features in type 1 diabetes. Study-level information: Examined across all samples were some 110,000,000 sorted cells. Study-wide points: Relative to healthy donors, patients appeared to have naive, central memory and Treg TCRB repertoires that were more similar. TCRB CDR3 length was moderately but significantly reduced in all four CD4+ subsets of Type 1 diabetes patients.

With 4 bases clipped from V and 8 bases from J, the junction kept 12 bases outside the gene matches. CDR3 length equals 14 residues. CDR1 and CDR2 (germline): SQVTM, ANQGSEA. The sample holds a few counts of this clone. Its antigen remains unknown. The authors reverse transcribed all of the isolated RNA, so sequencing captured expressed TCRB transcripts. Reads from naive, central memory and regulatory T cell samples averaged approximately 3.7 million. Assay: immunoSEQ multiplex PCR; the TCRdb copy retains only in-frame clones and omits some. The table lists 600,000 to 700,000 clones, roughly an eighth of them singletons. Isolation of CD4+ naive, central memory, regulatory and stem cell-like memory cells was achieved by sorting via CD45RO/CCR7/CD25/CD127/CD95/CD27.

This TCR was recovered from a man aged 18 to 30 with type 1 diabetes. The sample taken for sequencing was naive CD4+ T cells from blood. V and J are TRBV29-1 and TRBJ1-1; 8 positions agree with TRBD1. This chain's CDR3 is CSVGAGGDRLEAFF. DNA of the CDR3: TGCAGCGTTGGGGCAGGGGGCGATAGGCTCGAAGCTTTCTTT. The full variable domain, rest sourced from reference TRBV29-1 and TRBJ1-1, is SAVISQKPSRDICQRGTSLTIQCQVDSQVTMMFWYRQQPGQSLTLIATANQGSEATYESGFVIDKFPISRPNLTFSTLTVSNMSPEDSSIYLCSVGAGGDRLEAFFGQGTRLTVV.